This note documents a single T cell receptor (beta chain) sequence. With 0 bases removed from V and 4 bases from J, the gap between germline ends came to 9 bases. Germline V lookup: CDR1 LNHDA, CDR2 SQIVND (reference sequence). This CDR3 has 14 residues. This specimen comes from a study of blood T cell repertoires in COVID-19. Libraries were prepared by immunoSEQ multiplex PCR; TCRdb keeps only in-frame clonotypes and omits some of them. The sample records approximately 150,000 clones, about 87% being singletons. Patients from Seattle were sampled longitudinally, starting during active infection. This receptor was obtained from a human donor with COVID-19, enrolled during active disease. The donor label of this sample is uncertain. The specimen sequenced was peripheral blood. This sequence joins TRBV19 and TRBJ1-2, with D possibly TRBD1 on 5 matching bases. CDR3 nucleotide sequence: TGTGCCAGTAGTATAGACAGGGCCCTCTATGGCTACACCTTC. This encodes CASSIDRALYGYTF.